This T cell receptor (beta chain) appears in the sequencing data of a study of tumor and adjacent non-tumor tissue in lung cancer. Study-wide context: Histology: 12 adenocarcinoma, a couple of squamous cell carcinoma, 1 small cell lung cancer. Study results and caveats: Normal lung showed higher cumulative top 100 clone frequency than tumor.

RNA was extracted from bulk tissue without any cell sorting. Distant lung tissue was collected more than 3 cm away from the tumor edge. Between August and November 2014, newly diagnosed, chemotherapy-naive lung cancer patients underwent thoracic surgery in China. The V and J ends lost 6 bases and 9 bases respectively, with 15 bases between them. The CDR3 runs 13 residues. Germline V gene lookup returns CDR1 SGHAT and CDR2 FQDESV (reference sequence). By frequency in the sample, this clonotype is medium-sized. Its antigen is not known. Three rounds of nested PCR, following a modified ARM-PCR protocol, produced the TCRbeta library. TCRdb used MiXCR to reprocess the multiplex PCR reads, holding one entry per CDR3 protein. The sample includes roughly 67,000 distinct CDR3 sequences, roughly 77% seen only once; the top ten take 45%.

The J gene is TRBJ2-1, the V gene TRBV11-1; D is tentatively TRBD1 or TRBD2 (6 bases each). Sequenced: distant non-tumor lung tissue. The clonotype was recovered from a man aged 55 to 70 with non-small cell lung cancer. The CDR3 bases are TGTGCCAGCAGGAATAGCGGAGGGGGTGAGCAGTTCTTC. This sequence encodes CASRNSGGGEQFF.